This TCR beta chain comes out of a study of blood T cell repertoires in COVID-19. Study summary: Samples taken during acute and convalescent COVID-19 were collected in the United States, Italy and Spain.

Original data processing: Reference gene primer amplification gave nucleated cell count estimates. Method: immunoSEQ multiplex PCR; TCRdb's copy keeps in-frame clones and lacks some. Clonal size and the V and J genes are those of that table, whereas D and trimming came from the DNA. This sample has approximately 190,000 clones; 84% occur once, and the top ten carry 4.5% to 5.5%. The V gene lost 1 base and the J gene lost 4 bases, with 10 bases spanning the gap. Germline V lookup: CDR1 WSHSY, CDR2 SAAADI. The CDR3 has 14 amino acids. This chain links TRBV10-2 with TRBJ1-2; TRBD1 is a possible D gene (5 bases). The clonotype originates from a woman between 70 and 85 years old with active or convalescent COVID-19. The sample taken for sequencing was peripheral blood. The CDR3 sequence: CASSEWIGAYGYTF. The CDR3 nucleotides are TGCGCCAGCAGTGAGTGGATAGGGGCCTATGGCTACACCTTC.